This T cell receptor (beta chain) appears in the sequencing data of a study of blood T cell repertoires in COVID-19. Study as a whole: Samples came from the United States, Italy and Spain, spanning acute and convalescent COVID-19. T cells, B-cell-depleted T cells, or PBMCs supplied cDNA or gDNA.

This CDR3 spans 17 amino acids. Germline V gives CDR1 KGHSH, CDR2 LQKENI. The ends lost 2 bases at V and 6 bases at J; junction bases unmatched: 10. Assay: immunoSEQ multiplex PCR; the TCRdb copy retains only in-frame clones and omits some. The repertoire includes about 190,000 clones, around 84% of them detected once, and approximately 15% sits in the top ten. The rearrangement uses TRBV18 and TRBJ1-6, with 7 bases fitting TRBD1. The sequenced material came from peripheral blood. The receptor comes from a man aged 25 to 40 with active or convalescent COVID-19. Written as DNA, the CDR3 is TGTGCCAGCTCACCATCAGACAGGGTCGGACTTAATTCACCCCTCCACTTT. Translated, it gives CASSPSDRVGLNSPLHF. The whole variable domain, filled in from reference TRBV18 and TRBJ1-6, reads NAGVMQNPRHLVRRRGQEARLRCSPMKGHSHVYWYRQLPEEGLKFMVYLQKENIIDESGMPKERFSAEFPKEGPSILRIQQVVRGDSAAYFCASSPSDRVGLNSPLHFGNGTRLTVT.